Sequencing of this T cell receptor beta chain was carried out in a study of OX40 agonist ivuxolimab in advanced cancers. Study-level results: Within 6 weeks, CD4+ and CD8+ blood T cells expanded clonally at 0.1 to 3.0 mg/kg. Clonal expansion in partial responders at 0.1-3.0 mg/kg ranked among the lowest. Also showing low normalized T-cell clonal expansion were some of the nonresponders.

On this clone: What it binds is not known.

Germline assignment: CDR1 SGDLS and CDR2 YYNGEE. The CDR3 has 15 amino acids. Trimming left V 1 base short and J 0 bases short, with 8 bases between. Autoimmune disease history or systemic immunosuppression barred patients. The data were produced by immunoSEQ multiplex PCR, yet TCRdb's version contains in-frame clones alone and is incomplete. The repertoire holds fewer than 70,000 clones, with roughly 82% as singletons. The V gene is TRBV9, the J gene TRBJ2-1, with D perhaps TRBD1 (5 bases). This TCR was sampled from an adult with an advanced solid tumor such as melanoma, head and neck, liver or kidney cancer. The sequenced sample was CD4+ or CD8+ T cells sorted from blood, obtained in a trial of the OX40 agonist ivuxolimab. The CDR3: CASSVSRGSYNEQFF. The CDR3 DNA is TGTGCCAGCAGCGTATCTAGGGGCTCCTACAATGAGCAGTTCTTC. The entire variable domain, with the rest obtained from reference TRBV9 and TRBJ2-1, is as follows: DSGVTQTPKHLITATGQRVTLRCSPRSGDLSVYWYQQSLDQGLQFLIQYYNGEERAKGNILERFSAQQFPDLHSELNLSSLELGDSALYFCASSVSRGSYNEQFFGPGTRLTVL.